Presented here are 10 T cell receptor beta chains from one specimen sequenced in a study of control samples from healthy donors and cancer patients. Produced via immunoSEQ multiplex PCR; TCRdb's table is partial and in-frame only. The repertoire consists of over 150,000 clones, with 96% occurring once and the leading ten covering approximately 0.93%. Sequenced input: blood. These receptors all stem from a woman between 25 and 40 years old in good health.

This chain joins TRBV18 and TRBJ1-1, with a tentative D call TRBD1 (6 bases). V was cut by 6 bases and J by 4 bases, with 18 bases left in between. CDR3 length equals 15 residues. Per the germline V gene, CDR1 is KGHSH and CDR2 is LQKENI. The CDR3 protein is CASSAPQGPGTEAFF. The CDR3 DNA follows: TGTGCCAGCTCCGCCCCCCAGGGGCCGGGCACTGAAGCTTTCTTT.

The chain has TRBV5-6 and TRBJ2-1; 7 bases are shared with TRBD1. The V gene end was trimmed by 0 bases and the J gene end by 3 bases; junction bases not matched to a gene: 6. Germline-derived CDR1 and CDR2 are SGHDT and YYEEEE. CDR3 length: 16 amino acids. The CDR3 loop reads CASSLGDRSFYNEQFF. CDR3 bases: TGTGCCAGCAGCTTGGGGGACAGAAGCTTCTACAATGAGCAGTTCTTC.

The CDR3 loop reads CASSRFLDRGMEQPQHF. As DNA, the CDR3 is TGTGCCAGTAGTAGATTTTTGGACAGGGGGATGGAACAGCCCCAGCATTTT. The chain uses TRBV19 and TRBJ1-5, with 10 bases aligning to TRBD1. This CDR3 contains 17 residues. Germline CDR1 and CDR2: LNHDA and SQIVND (reference sequence). V lost 4 bases and J lost 7; bases outside the gene matches: 13. The complete variable domain, with remaining parts taken from reference TRBV19 and TRBJ1-5, reads DGGITQSPKYLFRKEGQNVTLSCEQNLNHDAMYWYRQDPGQGLRLIYYSQIVNDFQKGDIAEGYSVSREKKESFPLTVTSAQKNPTAFYLCASSRFLDRGMEQPQHFGDGTRLSIL.

The chain combines TRBV28 with TRBJ1-1; 9 bases line up with TRBD1. CDR1 and CDR2 (germline): MDHEN, SYDVKM. This CDR3 is 16 amino acids long. The ends lost 3 bases at V and 3 bases at J; junction bases unmatched: 8. The CDR3 DNA reads as TGTGCCAGCAGTTTTCCCCGGGACAGGGTGGACACTGAAGCTTTCTTT. As protein: CASSFPRDRVDTEAFF.

This chain's CDR3 is CASSRALDAEAFF. The CDR3 DNA reads TGTGCCAGCTCACGGGCGTTAGACGCTGAAGCTTTCTTT. V and J are TRBV18 and TRBJ1-1, with no clear D. The V gene's germline CDR1 is KGHSH and CDR2 LQKENI. V lost 4 bases, J lost 6 bases, and 12 bases lay in between. The CDR3 length is 13 residues.

This sequence joins TRBV20-1 and TRBJ1-1, with no clear D. The V gene's germline CDR1 is DFQATT and CDR2 SNEGSKA (reference sequence). CDR3 length: 12 residues. With 3 bases removed from V and 1 base from J, the gap between germline ends came to 6 bases. The CDR3, as DNA: TGCAGTGCTAGTCTTGGGAACACTGAAGCTTTCTTT. Translated, it gives CSASLGNTEAFF.

The chain joins TRBV5-4 to TRBJ2-3, with 14 bases identical to TRBD2. After removal of 5 bases from V and 3 bases from J, the junction contained 5 bases not matched to a gene. The CDR3 sequence is 16 residues long. Germline assignment: CDR1 SGHNT and CDR2 YYREEE (reference sequence). Here the CDR3 reads CASSLGLAGATDTQYF. In DNA, the CDR3 is TGTGCCAGCAGTCTGGGACTAGCGGGAGCAACAGATACGCAGTATTTT.

The rearrangement joins TRBV4-2 to TRBJ1-4, with TRBD1 as a possible D gene (5 bases). The CDR3 totals 15 residues. Trimming removed 0 bases at V and 8 bases at J, with 13 bases between. Germline CDR1 and CDR2: LGHNA and YNFKEQ. The DNA for the CDR3 is TGTGCCAGCAGCCAAGATCAAAGGGGACGGGAAAAACTGTTTTTT. Its translation is CASSQDQRGREKLFF.

V usage is TRBV28 and J usage is TRBJ1-2, with D possibly matching TRBD1 (5 bases). This CDR3 is 16 amino acids long. V gave up 4 bases and J gave up 1 base, with 16 bases separating them. Germline V gene sequence: CDR1 MDHEN, CDR2 SYDVKM. The CDR3 is CASSWGRGGHNYGYTF. The CDR3 DNA sequence: TGTGCCAGCAGTTGGGGGAGGGGAGGGCATAACTATGGCTACACCTTC.

The chain links TRBV7-2 to TRBJ2-7; 8 positions agree with TRBD1. The CDR3 runs to 15 residues. The V gene's germline CDR1 is SGHTA and CDR2 FQGNSA. V lost 1 base and J lost 2; bases outside the gene matches: 4. CDR3 nucleotide sequence: TGTGCCAGCAGCTTAGTCGGGACAGGCACCTACGAGCAGTACTTC. Translating gives CASSLVGTGTYEQYF.